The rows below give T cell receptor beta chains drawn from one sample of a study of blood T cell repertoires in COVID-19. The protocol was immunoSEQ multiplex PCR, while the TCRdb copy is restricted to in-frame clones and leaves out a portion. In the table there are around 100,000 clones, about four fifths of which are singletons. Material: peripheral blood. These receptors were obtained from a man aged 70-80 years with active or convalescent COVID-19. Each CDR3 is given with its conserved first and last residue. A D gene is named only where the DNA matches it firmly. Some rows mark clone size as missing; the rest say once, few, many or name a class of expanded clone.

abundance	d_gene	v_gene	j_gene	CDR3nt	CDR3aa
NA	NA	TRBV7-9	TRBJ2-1	TGTGCCAGCAGCTTAGATGGGGGGAGTGAGCAGTTCTTC	CASSLDGGSEQFF
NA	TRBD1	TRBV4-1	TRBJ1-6	TGCGCCAGCAGCGATTCTCGGAGGAGCGCAGGGGGGAATTCACCCCTCCACTTT	CASSDSRRSAGGNSPLHF
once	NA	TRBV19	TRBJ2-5	TGTGCCAGTAGTATAGCAGGGCTAGAGACCCAGTACTTC	CASSIAGLETQYF
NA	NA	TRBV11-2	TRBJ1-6	TGTGCCAGCAGCTTAGACAGGGCTTATTCACCCCTCCACTTT	CASSLDRAYSPLHF
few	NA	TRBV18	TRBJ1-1	TGTGCCAGCTCACAGCGTGAAGGGGGTACTGAAGCTTTCTTT	CASSQREGGTEAFF
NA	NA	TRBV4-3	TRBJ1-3	TGCGCCAGCAGCCAAGAACGATCGGTTGGAAACACCATATATTTT	CASSQERSVGNTIYF
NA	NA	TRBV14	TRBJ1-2	TGTGCCAGCAGCCAAAGGCAGGGGCCGGGGTATGGCTACACCTTC	CASSQRQGPGYGYTF
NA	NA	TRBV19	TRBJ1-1	TGTGCCAGTACCGCGTTTGACGGACAGAACACTGAAGCTTTCTTT	CASTAFDGQNTEAFF
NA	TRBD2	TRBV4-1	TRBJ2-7	TGCGCCAGCAGCACTCCCCGCGGGGGGTCAGGCGAGCAGTACTTC	CASSTPRGGSGEQYF
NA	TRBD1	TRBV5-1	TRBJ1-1	TGCGCCAGCAGCTCTTCGACAGGGGGAAACACTGAAGCTTTCTTT	CASSSSTGGNTEAFF
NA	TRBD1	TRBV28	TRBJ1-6	TGTGCCAGCAGTTTATGGAGACAGGGGGATTCACCCCTCCACTTT	CASSLWRQGDSPLHF
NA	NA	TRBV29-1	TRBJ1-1	TGCAGCGCCGACAGGTTCATGAACACTGAAGCTTTCTTT	CSADRFMNTEAFF
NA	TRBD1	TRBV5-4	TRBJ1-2	TGTGCCAGCAGCTTGGCCGGGACAGGGGATAACTATGGCTACACCTTC	CASSLAGTGDNYGYTF
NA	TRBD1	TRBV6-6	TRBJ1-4	TGTGCCAGCAGCCTCCGGGACAGGACTAATGAAAAACTGTTTTTT	CASSLRDRTNEKLFF
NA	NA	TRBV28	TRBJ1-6	TGTGCCAGCAGGGGAGCCACGTCTTCTAATTCACCCCTCCACTTT	CASRGATSSNSPLHF
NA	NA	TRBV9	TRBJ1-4	TGTGCCAGCAGCGCCAGGGCAATGGCTAATGAAAAACTGTTTTTT	CASSARAMANEKLFF
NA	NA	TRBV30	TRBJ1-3	TGTGCCTGGAGTCCTCTTCCCGGAAACACCATATATTTT	CAWSPLPGNTIYF
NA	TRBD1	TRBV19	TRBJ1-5	TGTGCCAGTAGCGTTACAGGGGACAATCAGCCCCAGCATTTT	CASSVTGDNQPQHF
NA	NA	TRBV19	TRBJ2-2	TGTGCCAGTAGACGCAGGGGCGTTACCGGGGAGCTGTTTTTT	CASRRRGVTGELFF
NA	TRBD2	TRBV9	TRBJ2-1	TGTGCCAGCAGCGACGGGACTAGCGGGGGTCGCTCCTACAATGAGCAGTTCTTC	CASSDGTSGGRSYNEQFF
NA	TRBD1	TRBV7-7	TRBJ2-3	TGTGCTAGCAGCCGGGGACAGGGAACAGATACGCAGTATTTT	CASSRGQGTDTQYF
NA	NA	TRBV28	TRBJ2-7	TGTGCCAGCAGTCGGACAGTCTTCTACGAGCAGTACTTC	CASSRTVFYEQYF
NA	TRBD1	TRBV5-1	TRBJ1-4	TGCGCCAGCAGCGCCGGACAGGGCGGAGAAAAACTGTTTTTT	CASSAGQGGEKLFF
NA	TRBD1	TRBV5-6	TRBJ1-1	TGTGCCAGCACCTGGGGACAGTTTGAAGCTTTCTTT	CASTWGQFEAFF
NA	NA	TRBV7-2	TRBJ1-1	TGTGCCAGCAGCCGGACTCACACTGAAGCTTTCTTT	CASSRTHTEAFF